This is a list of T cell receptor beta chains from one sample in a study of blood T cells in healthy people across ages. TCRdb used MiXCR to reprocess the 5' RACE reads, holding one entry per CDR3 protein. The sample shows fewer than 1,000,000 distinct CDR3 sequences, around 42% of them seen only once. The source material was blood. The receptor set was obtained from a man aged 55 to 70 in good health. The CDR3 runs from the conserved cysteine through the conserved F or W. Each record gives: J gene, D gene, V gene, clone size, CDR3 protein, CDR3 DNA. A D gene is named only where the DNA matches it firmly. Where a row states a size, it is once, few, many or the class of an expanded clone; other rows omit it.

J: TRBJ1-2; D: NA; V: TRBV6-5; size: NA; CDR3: CASSYSFSGDYGYTF; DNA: TGTGCCAGCAGTTATTCTTTTTCAGGGGACTATGGCTACACCTTC
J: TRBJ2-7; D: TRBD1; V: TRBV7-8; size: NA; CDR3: CASSWAEGQGHYEQYF; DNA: TGTGCCAGCAGCTGGGCCGAGGGACAGGGCCACTACGAGCAGTACTTC
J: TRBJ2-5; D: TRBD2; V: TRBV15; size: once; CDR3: CATSRAAGVLETQYF; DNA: TGTGCCACCAGCAGAGCGGCGGGAGTACTAGAGACCCAGTACTTC
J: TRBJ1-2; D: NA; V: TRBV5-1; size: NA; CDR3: CASRKDMIPYGYTF; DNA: TGCGCCAGCAGGAAGGACATGATCCCTTATGGCTACACCTTC
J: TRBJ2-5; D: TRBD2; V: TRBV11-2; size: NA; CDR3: CASSSGRGVGETQYF; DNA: TGTGCCAGCAGCTCCGGGAGGGGGGTCGGGGAGACCCAGTACTTC
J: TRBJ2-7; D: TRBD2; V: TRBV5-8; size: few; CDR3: CASTHSGGTYEQYF; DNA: TGTGCCAGCACCCATAGCGGGGGAACCTACGAGCAGTACTTC
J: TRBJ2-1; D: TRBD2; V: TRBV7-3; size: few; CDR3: CASSFTSGGVYEQFF; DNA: TGTGCCAGCAGCTTCACTAGCGGGGGAGTATATGAGCAGTTCTTC
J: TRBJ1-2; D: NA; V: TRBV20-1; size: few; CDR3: CSARNSSNYGYTF; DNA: TGCAGTGCTAGAAACAGTAGCAACTATGGCTACACCTTC
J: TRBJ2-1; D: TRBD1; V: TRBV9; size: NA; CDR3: CASSSDRAGYNEQFF; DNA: TGTGCCAGCAGTTCCGACAGGGCCGGGTACAATGAGCAGTTCTTC
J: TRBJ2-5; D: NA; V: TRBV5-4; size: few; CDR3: CASSSRDKQETQYF; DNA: TGTGCCAGCAGCTCCCGGGACAAACAAGAGACCCAGTACTTC
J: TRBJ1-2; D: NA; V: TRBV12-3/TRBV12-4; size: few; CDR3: CASSLATGRSYGYTF; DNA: TGTGCCAGCAGTTTAGCTACAGGGCGGTCGTATGGCTACACCTTC
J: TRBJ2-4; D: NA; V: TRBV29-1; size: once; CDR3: CSVNRGGGERYF; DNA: TGCAGCGTGAACAGGGGAGGTGGGGAGCGGTACTTC
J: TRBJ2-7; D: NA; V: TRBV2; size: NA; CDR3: CACILASTHYEQYF; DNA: TGTGCCTGCATCCTCGCCTCGACCCACTACGAGCAGTACTTC
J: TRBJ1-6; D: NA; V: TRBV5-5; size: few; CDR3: CASSLAVRDNSPLHF; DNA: TGTGCCAGCAGCTTGGCCGTCAGGGATAATTCACCCCTCCACTTT
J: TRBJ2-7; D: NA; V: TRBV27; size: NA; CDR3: CASKDGYEQYF; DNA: TGTGCCAGCAAGGACGGCTACGAGCAGTACTTC
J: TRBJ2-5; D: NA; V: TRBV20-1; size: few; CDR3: CSASPVGAGQETQYF; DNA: TGCAGTGCTAGCCCAGTAGGAGCCGGACAAGAGACCCAGTACTTC
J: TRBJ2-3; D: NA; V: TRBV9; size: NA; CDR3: CASSPLPVSSTDTQYF; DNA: TGTGCCAGCAGCCCTTTGCCAGTTTCTAGCACAGATACGCAGTATTTT
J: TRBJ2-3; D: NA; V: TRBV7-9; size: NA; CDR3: CASSSRGDADTQYF; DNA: TGTGCCAGCAGCTCAAGGGGGGACGCAGATACGCAGTATTTT
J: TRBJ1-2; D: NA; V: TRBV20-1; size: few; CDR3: CSASTPDRTYGYTF; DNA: TGCAGTGCTAGCACCCCGGACAGAACTTATGGCTACACCTTC
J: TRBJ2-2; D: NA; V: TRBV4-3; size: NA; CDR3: CASSQDTGELFF; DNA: TGCGCCAGCAGCCAGGACACAGGGGAGCTGTTTTTT
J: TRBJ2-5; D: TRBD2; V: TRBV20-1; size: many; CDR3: CSAPSRAPSGAQETQYF; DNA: TGCAGTGCTCCCTCCCGTGCCCCTAGCGGGGCCCAAGAGACCCAGTACTTC
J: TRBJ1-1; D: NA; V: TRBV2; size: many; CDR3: CASSESGGKNTEAFF; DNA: TGTGCCAGCAGTGAATCCGGGGGCAAGAACACTGAAGCTTTCTTT
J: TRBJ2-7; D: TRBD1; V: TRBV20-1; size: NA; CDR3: CSAKPDRVQTYEQYF; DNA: TGCAGTGCCAAACCGGACAGGGTCCAAACCTACGAGCAGTACTTC
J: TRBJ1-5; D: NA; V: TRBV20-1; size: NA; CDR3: CSAKRGGRDNQPQHF; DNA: TGCAGTGCTAAAAGGGGAGGCAGGGACAATCAGCCCCAGCATTTT
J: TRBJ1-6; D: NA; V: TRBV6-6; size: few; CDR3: CASSPEQGGSPLHF; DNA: TGTGCCAGCAGTCCCGAACAAGGGGGTTCACCCCTCCACTTT
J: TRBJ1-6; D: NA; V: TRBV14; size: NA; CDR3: CASSQSAFGNNSPLHF; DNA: TGTGCCAGCAGCCAAAGCGCCTTCGGGAATAATTCACCCCTCCACTTT
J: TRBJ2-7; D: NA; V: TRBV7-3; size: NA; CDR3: CASSTTVMGEQYF; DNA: TGTGCCAGCAGCACCACAGTTATGGGCGAGCAGTACTTC
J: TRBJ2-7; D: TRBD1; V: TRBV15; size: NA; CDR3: CATSSSLGTELYEQYF; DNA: TGTGCCACCAGCAGTTCCCTCGGGACAGAGCTCTACGAGCAGTACTTC
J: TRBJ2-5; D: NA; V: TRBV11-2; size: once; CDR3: CASSLEPFQETQYF; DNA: TGTGCCAGCAGCTTAGAACCGTTCCAAGAGACCCAGTACTTC
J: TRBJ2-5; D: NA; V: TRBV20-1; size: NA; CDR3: CSARTRRNERYF; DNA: TGCAGTGCTAGAACGCGGCGCAACGAGCGGTACTTC
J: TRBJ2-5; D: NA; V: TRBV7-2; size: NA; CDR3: CASSAGPLQETQYF; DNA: TGTGCCAGCAGCGCAGGACCGCTGCAAGAGACCCAGTACTTC
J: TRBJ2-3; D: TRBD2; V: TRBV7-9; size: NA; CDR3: CASSPETSGGAGADTQYF; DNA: TGTGCCAGCAGCCCCGAGACTAGCGGGGGGGCCGGGGCAGATACGCAGTATTTT